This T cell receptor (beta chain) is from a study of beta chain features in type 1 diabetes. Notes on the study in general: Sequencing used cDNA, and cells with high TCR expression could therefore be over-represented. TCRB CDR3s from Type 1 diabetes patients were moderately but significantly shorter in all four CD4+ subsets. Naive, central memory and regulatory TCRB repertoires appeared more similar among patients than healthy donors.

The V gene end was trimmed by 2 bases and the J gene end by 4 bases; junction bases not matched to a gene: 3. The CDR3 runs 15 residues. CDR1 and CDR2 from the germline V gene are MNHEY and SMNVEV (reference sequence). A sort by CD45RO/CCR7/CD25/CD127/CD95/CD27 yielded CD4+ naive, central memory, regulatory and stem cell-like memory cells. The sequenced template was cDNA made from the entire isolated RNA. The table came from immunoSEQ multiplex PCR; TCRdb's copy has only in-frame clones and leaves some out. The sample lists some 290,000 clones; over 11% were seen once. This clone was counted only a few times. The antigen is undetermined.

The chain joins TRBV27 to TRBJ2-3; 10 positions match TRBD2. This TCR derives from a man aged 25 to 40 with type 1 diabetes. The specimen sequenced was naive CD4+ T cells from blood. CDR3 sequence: CASSLLAGDPDTQYF. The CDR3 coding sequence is TGTGCCAGCAGTTTACTAGCGGGAGACCCAGATACGCAGTATTTT.